These 32 T cell receptor beta chains share one sample of origin, sequenced in a study of PD-L1 blockade in urothelial cancer. Using immunoSEQ multiplex PCR, the repertoire was profiled, and TCRdb retains in-frame clones only, with some absent. The profile covers 50,000 to 60,000 clones, with under 90% appearing a single time and 5% to 7.5% taken by the ten largest. Specimen: PBMCs, collected around atezolizumab (anti-PD-L1) treatment. These receptors all stem from a man in his forties with urothelial cancer.

The chain joins TRBV5-1 to TRBJ2-5; 7 bases are shared with TRBD2. Looked up from germline, CDR1 is SGHRS and CDR2 is YFSETQ. V gave up 6 bases and J gave up 1 base; unmatched junction bases: 6. The length of the CDR3 is 14 residues. The CDR3 region is CASTFSGFQETQYF. The DNA for the CDR3 is TGCGCCAGCACCTTTAGCGGGTTCCAAGAGACCCAGTACTTC.

The chain joins TRBV6-5 to TRBJ1-1; D gene uncertain. V was trimmed by 4 bases and J by 5 bases, leaving 14 bases between them. This CDR3 has 14 amino acids. CDR1 and CDR2 (germline): MNHEY, SVGAGI. CDR3 in DNA: TGTGCCAGCAGTTCCCTGCCGGGAAGAACTGAAGCTTTCTTT. Its translation: CASSSLPGRTEAFF.

V gene TRBV5-8 combines with J gene TRBJ2-1; perhaps TRBD1 as D (6 bases). This CDR3 contains 15 residues. V lost 0 bases to trimming and J lost 8 bases, with 15 bases between them. The germline CDR1 and CDR2 sequences are SGHTS and YDEGEE. The CDR3 nucleotides are TGTGCCAGCAGCTTGGGACCATTCAGGGGCGATGAGCAGTTCTTC. It codes for CASSLGPFRGDEQFF. The complete variable domain, with remaining parts taken from reference TRBV5-8 and TRBJ2-1, reads EAGVTQSPTHLIKTRGQQATLRCSPISGHTSVYWYQQALGLGLQFLLWYDEGEERNRGNFPPRFSGRQFPNYSSELNVNALELEDSALYLCASSLGPFRGDEQFFGPGTRLTVL.

This chain joins TRBV6-6 and TRBJ2-2, with D possibly being TRBD1 (6 bases). With 6 bases removed from V and 2 bases from J, the gap between germline ends came to 13 bases. From germline, CDR1 is MNHNY and CDR2 SVGAGI (reference sequence). The CDR3 is 15 amino acids. The CDR3 DNA reads TGTGCCAGCAGCCCCGCAGGGGTCAACACCGGGGAGCTGTTTTTT. Protein sequence: CASSPAGVNTGELFF.

CDR3 amino acids: CASSPAGTGEYQPQHF. The CDR3 DNA follows: TGTGCCAGCTCACCAGCGGGGACAGGAGAATATCAGCCCCAGCATTTT. The chain links TRBV18 to TRBJ1-5, with 8 nucleotides matching TRBD1. Germline loops: CDR1 KGHSH, CDR2 LQKENI. The length of the CDR3 is 16 residues. J was trimmed by 5 bases and V by 2 bases; bases with no gene match: 8.

The genes are TRBV4-3 and TRBJ1-1; the match to TRBD1 covers 7 bases. Germline loops: CDR1 LGHNA, CDR2 YSLEER. With 4 bases clipped from V and 1 base from J, the junction kept 6 bases outside the gene matches. This CDR3 spans 15 amino acids. The CDR3 coding sequence is TGCGCCAGCAGCCCTGTGGGACAGAGGAACACTGAAGCTTTCTTT. Protein: CASSPVGQRNTEAFF.

The genes are TRBV10-3 and TRBJ1-5, with unresolved D. The CDR3 has 12 amino acids. V was trimmed by 10 bases and J by 2 bases, leaving 9 bases between them. Looked up from germline, CDR1 is ENHRY and CDR2 is SYGVKD. The CDR3 spells CARLRGNQPQHF. The DNA of the CDR3 is TGTGCCAGGCTGAGGGGCAATCAGCCCCAGCATTTT.

The J gene is TRBJ2-5, the V gene TRBV2; 9 positions match TRBD1. In germline, CDR1 is SNHLY, CDR2 FYNNEI. This CDR3 comprises 13 residues. The ends lost 11 bases at V and 7 bases at J; junction bases unmatched: 11. CDR3 amino acids: CAGPPGQGGTQYF. CDR3 bases: TGTGCCGGACCTCCGGGACAGGGTGGGACCCAGTACTTC. The entire variable domain, with the rest obtained from reference TRBV2 and TRBJ2-5, is as follows: EPEVTQTPSHQVTQMGQEVILRCVPISNHLYFYWYRQILGQKVEFLVSFYNNEISEKSEIFDDQFSVERPDGSNFTLKIRSTKLEDSAMYFCAGPPGQGGTQYFGPGTRLLVL.

J is TRBJ2-1 and V is TRBV7-2, with a weak D call TRBD2 (5 bases). This CDR3 is 14 amino acids long. Trimming shortened V by 5 bases and J by 9 bases, and 17 bases separated the two germline ends. The germline CDR1 and CDR2 sequences are SGHTA and FQGNSA. CDR3 sequence (DNA): TGTGCCAGCAGCGGTGGTAGAGGACTGGGTGAGCAGTTCTTC. This sequence encodes CASSGGRGLGEQFF.

The chain links TRBV2 to TRBJ1-1; 7 bases are a match to TRBD1. This CDR3 has 13 residues. V shed 6 bases and J 10 bases; nucleotides not matched to a gene: 11. Germline values: CDR1 SNHLY, CDR2 FYNNEI. CDR3 amino acids: CASRPQGSRGAFF. The CDR3 nucleotides read TGTGCCAGCAGACCACAGGGGTCCCGTGGAGCTTTCTTT.

J is TRBJ2-5 and V is TRBV20-1; no definite D call. From germline, CDR1 is DFQATT and CDR2 SNEGSKA (reference sequence). With 7 bases removed from V and 3 bases from J, the gap between germline ends came to 6 bases. This CDR3 is built from 10 residues. The DNA of the CDR3 is TGCAGTGGGAGCGAAGAGACCCAGTACTTC. Protein product: CSGSEETQYF.

V and J are TRBV28 and TRBJ1-2; weak D call: TRBD1 (6 bases). The CDR3 extends over 12 amino acids. V was trimmed by 6 bases and J by 8 bases, leaving 13 bases between them. Germline lookup yields CDR1 MDHEN and CDR2 SYDVKM. CDR3 sequence reads: CASSSDRLGYTF. DNA of the CDR3: TGTGCCAGCAGCTCTGACAGGCTAGGCTACACCTTC.

The V call is TRBV4-2, the J call TRBJ2-1; TRBD1 is a possible D gene (6 bases). CDR1 LGHNA and CDR2 YNFKEQ come from the germline V gene. V lost 9 bases to trimming and J lost 8 bases, with 17 bases between them. The CDR3 extends over 13 amino acids. CDR3 bases: TGTGCCAGTACGTCAGGGGACGGGGATGAGCAGTTCTTC. Its protein is CASTSGDGDEQFF.

This chain joins TRBV7-9 and TRBJ2-2; D remains unclear. This CDR3 contains 15 residues. CDR1 is SEHNR, CDR2 FQNEAQ, per germline (reference sequence). The germline V and J ends were trimmed by 0 bases and 4 bases, with 9 bases remaining between them. DNA for the CDR3: TGTGCCAGCAGCTTAGCGTCTAGACTCACCGGGGAGCTGTTTTTT. As protein: CASSLASRLTGELFF.

The genes are TRBV5-4 and TRBJ2-1; 13 bases match TRBD2. Germline V gene data show CDR1 as SGHNT and CDR2 as YYREEE (reference sequence). V lost 4 bases and J lost 5; bases outside the gene matches: 12. This CDR3 region has 18 residues. As DNA, the CDR3 is TGTGCCAGCAGCCCGGGACTAGCGGGACATTACCTAAACAATGAGCAGTTCTTC. Its protein is CASSPGLAGHYLNNEQFF.

The genes are TRBV28 and TRBJ2-3, with 14 bases fitting TRBD2. The germline CDR1 and CDR2 sequences are MDHEN and SYDVKM. This CDR3 comprises 16 residues. J was trimmed by 3 bases and V by 5 bases; bases with no gene match: 4. In DNA form, the CDR3 reads TGTGCCAGCAGTCCAGGACTAGCGGGAGGAACAGATACGCAGTATTTT. Its translation is CASSPGLAGGTDTQYF.

This chain links TRBV15 with TRBJ1-5, with D maybe TRBD1 (5 bases). The CDR3 has 15 amino acids. Trimming shortened V by 0 bases and J by 8 bases, and 14 bases separated the two germline ends. Per germline, CDR1 LNHNV and CDR2 YYDKDF (reference sequence). The CDR3: CATSREARVMEPQHF. The CDR3 DNA reads as TGTGCCACCAGCAGAGAGGCCAGGGTAATGGAGCCCCAGCATTTT.

This chain connects TRBV27 to TRBJ1-1; no clear D gene. V lost 11 bases and J lost 0, with 16 bases in between. This CDR3 comprises 14 residues. Germline V CDR1 and CDR2: MNHEY, SMNVEV (reference sequence). CDR3 loop: CAASPSFLNTEAFF. CDR3 coding DNA: TGTGCCGCGAGTCCCTCTTTCTTGAACACTGAAGCTTTCTTT.

The V gene is TRBV2, the J gene TRBJ1-1; possibly TRBD1 for D (5 bases). The CDR3 is made up of 13 amino acids. Germline CDR1 is SNHLY and CDR2 is FYNNEI. V lost 6 bases, J lost 6 bases, and 14 bases lay in between. The CDR3 here is CASRETRESEAFF. The CDR3 bases are TGTGCCAGCAGAGAGACCAGGGAATCTGAAGCTTTCTTT.

V is TRBV28 and J is TRBJ1-3, with TRBD1 matching 7 bases. Germline-derived CDR1 and CDR2 are MDHEN and SYDVKM. The CDR3 extends over 17 amino acids. Trimming at V came to 3 bases and at J to 1 base, leaving 9 bases not matched to a gene. The CDR3 DNA follows: TGTGCCAGCAGTTTTGGTCTCAGGGGGATATCTGGAAACACCATATATTTT. This sequence encodes CASSFGLRGISGNTIYF.

This sequence joins TRBV28 and TRBJ2-1; D is possibly TRBD2 (5 bases). V lost 5 bases to trimming and J lost 12 bases, with 17 bases between them. The germline CDR1 and CDR2 sequences are MDHEN and SYDVKM. This CDR3 region has 13 residues. The CDR3 nucleotides read TGTGCCAGCAGTGTCGGACGGCGCGAGGGGCAGTTCTTC. Residues: CASSVGRREGQFF.

This chain's CDR3 is CASSADRVTNTGELFF. The CDR3 DNA reads TGTGCCAGCAGTGCGGACAGGGTTACGAACACCGGGGAGCTGTTTTTT. This chain connects TRBV6-4 to TRBJ2-2, with 8 bases fitting TRBD1. The CDR3 has 16 residues. Trimming removed 4 bases from V and 0 bases from J; junction bases left unmatched: 4. Germline assignment: CDR1 MRHNA and CDR2 SNTAGT.

The rearrangement uses TRBV5-4 and TRBJ2-2; no firm D call. The V end lost 5 bases, the J end lost 4 bases, and 12 bases lay between the germline ends. Germline CDR1 SGHNT, CDR2 YYREEE (reference sequence). The CDR3 has 14 amino acids. DNA of the CDR3: TGTGCCAGCAGTTCTGGGCAGGTCACCGGGGAGCTGTTTTTT. Translating it yields CASSSGQVTGELFF.

V is TRBV7-3 and J is TRBJ2-6; tentatively, D is TRBD1 (6 bases). Germline loops: CDR1 SGHTA, CDR2 FQGTGA. Trimming removed 6 bases from V and 4 bases from J, with 16 bases in between. The CDR3 is 16 residues long. The CDR3, as DNA: TGTGCCAGCAGTAGGACTGGGGGCCCCGGGGCCAACGTCCTGACTTTC. Translating gives CASSRTGGPGANVLTF.

J is TRBJ1-5 and V is TRBV18; TRBD1 agrees at 7 bases. The CDR3 contains 13 residues. V was pared by 4 bases and J by 5 bases, with 2 bases of the junction left unmatched. Germline values: CDR1 KGHSH, CDR2 LQKENI. CDR3 in DNA: TGTGCCAGCTCACAAGGACAGGATCAGCCCCAGCATTTT. Translation gives CASSQGQDQPQHF.

For this clone: Germline is not matched at one junction end, which may reflect a read error. This sample also contains other DNA sequences that code for the same CDR3. The rearrangement uses TRBV5-1 and TRBJ1-4, with a possible D match to TRBD1 (6 bases). Germline lookup yields CDR1 SGHRS and CDR2 YFSETQ. The CDR3 is 15 residues long. The CDR3, as DNA: TGCGCCAGTAGCTTGGCAGGGGTAGTTAATGAAAAACTGTTTTTT. Protein: CASSLAGVVNEKLFF. Full variable domain (remainder filled in from reference TRBV5-1 and TRBJ1-4): KAGVTQTPRYLIKTRGQQVTLSCSPISGHRSVSWYQQTPGQGLQFLFEYFSETQRNKGNFPGRFSGRQFSNSRSEMNVSTLELGDSALYLCASSLAGVVNEKLFFGSGTQLSVL.

This clone showed up just once. This chain uses TRBV30 with TRBJ2-1, with D possibly being TRBD2 (5 bases). The germline V and J ends were trimmed by 3 bases and 2 bases, with 8 bases remaining between them. The CDR3 is 13 amino acids. Germline loops: CDR1 GTSNPN, CDR2 SVGIG (reference sequence). The CDR3 spells CAWSSGTYNEQFF. CDR3 coding DNA: TGTGCCTGGAGCAGCGGTACCTACAATGAGCAGTTCTTC.

This chain connects TRBV7-3 to TRBJ2-2; TRBD2 agrees at 11 bases. CDR3 length: 15 residues. The junction had 2 bases not matched to a gene; V was cut back by 5 bases and J by 3 bases. CDR1 and CDR2 (germline): SGHTA, FQGTGA. CDR3 protein: CASSATSGDTGELFF. The CDR3 nucleotides read TGTGCCAGCAGCGCGACTAGCGGGGACACCGGGGAGCTGTTTTTT. Filled out from reference TRBV7-3 and TRBJ2-2, the complete variable domain reads GAGVSQTPSNKVTEKGKYVELRCDPISGHTALYWYRQSLGQGPEFLIYFQGTGAADDSGLPNDRFFAVRPEGSVSTLKIQRTERGDSAVYLCASSATSGDTGELFFGEGSRLTVL.

The chain is built from TRBV6-5 and TRBJ1-2; possibly TRBD1 for D (6 bases). This CDR3 is 14 amino acids long. Germline CDR1 reads MNHEY; CDR2 reads SVGAGI. Between the trimmed V and J ends, which lost 7 bases and 1 base, there was a span of 13 bases. CDR3 region: CASTSWTDNYGYTF. The CDR3 bases are TGTGCCAGCACCTCGTGGACAGATAACTATGGCTACACCTTC.

This chain uses TRBV11-2 with TRBJ2-3, with TRBD2 identical over 8 bases. The CDR3 loop spans 13 amino acids. Trimming took 6 bases from V and 3 from J; bases not matched to a gene: 2. Germline V lookup: CDR1 SGHAT, CDR2 FQNNGV. The CDR3 spells CASRKRETDTQYF. CDR3 nucleotide sequence: TGTGCCAGCAGGAAGCGGGAGACAGATACGCAGTATTTT.

This clone was found once. The chain is built from TRBV2 and TRBJ2-1, with 14 bases that match TRBD2. Trimming at V came to 7 bases and at J to 8 bases, leaving 7 bases not matched to a gene. Germline V gene sequence: CDR1 SNHLY, CDR2 FYNNEI. CDR3 length equals 15 residues. The CDR3 protein is CASTGLAGGYDEQFF. The CDR3 coding sequence is TGTGCCAGCACTGGACTAGCGGGAGGTTACGATGAGCAGTTCTTC.

V and J are TRBV7-9 and TRBJ2-2; 8 bases map to TRBD2. The ends lost 6 bases at V and 0 bases at J; junction bases unmatched: 6. This CDR3 is built from 16 residues. Germline V gene lookup returns CDR1 SEHNR and CDR2 FQNEAQ (reference sequence). Written as DNA, the CDR3 is TGTGCCAGCAGGGACGGGAGGGCCACGAACACCGGGGAGCTGTTTTTT. As protein: CASRDGRATNTGELFF.